Following are 7 T cell receptor beta chains from one sample sequenced in a study of T-cell memory formation after mild COVID-19 (dated by TCRdb to about 2021). The library came from 5' RACE. The run used an Illumina NovaSeq 6000. TCRdb handled the public reads itself, with Q25 trimming in fastp and clone calling in MiXCR, and kept productive beta chains. Duplicate CDR3 protein sequences are folded into a single record with the most common DNA and genes. The sample data list approximately 250,000 distinct CDR3 sequences, and 16% of these were observed just once. Around a fifth of the sample lies in the top ten. The sequenced sample consisted of PBMCs or a T cell subset sorted from them (not recorded which). The receptors derive from a man between 18 and 29 years old who had mild COVID-19 (a few samples of this study predate the infection). The sample titles of this study are shuffled in the database, so cell type and time point are left out; the donor was told from shared clones.

This sequence joins TRBV15 and TRBJ2-7; D is ambiguous. V was trimmed by 6 bases and J by 5 bases, leaving 14 bases between them. Looked up from germline, CDR1 is LNHNV and CDR2 is YYDKDF (reference sequence). The CDR3 covers 13 residues. CDR3 sequence reads: CATSDSLLDEQYF. The CDR3 DNA is TGTGCCACCAGTGACTCCCTCCTCGACGAGCAGTACTTC.

This clonotype was detected only a few times. For the CDR3, the DNA is TGTGCCAGCAGCTATGGAGTGTCGAACACTGAAGCTTTCTTT. Protein sequence: CASSYGVSNTEAFF. The chain combines TRBV7-2 with TRBJ1-1; D remains unclear. The germline V and J ends were trimmed by 4 bases and 1 base, with 10 bases remaining between them. Germline CDR1 and CDR2: SGHTA and FQGNSA. The CDR3 runs to 14 residues. The variable domain in full, completed from reference TRBV7-2 and TRBJ1-1, reads GAGVSQSPSNKVTEKGKDVELRCDPISGHTALYWYRQSLGQGLEFLIYFQGNSAPDKSGLPSDRFSAERTGGSVSTLTIQRTQQEDSAVYLCASSYGVSNTEAFFGQGTRLTVV.

The chain joins TRBV4-3 to TRBJ2-3, with 9 bases lining up with TRBD1. The V gene end was trimmed by 5 bases and the J gene end by 4 bases; junction bases not matched to a gene: 16. Germline loops: CDR1 LGHNA, CDR2 YSLEER. This CDR3 comprises 18 residues. The CDR3 reads CASSLSGTGYKSADTQYF. CDR3 nucleotides: TGCGCCAGCAGCTTATCCGGGACAGGGTATAAGTCCGCAGATACGCAGTATTTT.

V is TRBV7-3 and J is TRBJ2-5; 11 bases match TRBD1. J lost 5 bases, V lost 5 bases, and 10 bases had no gene match. The CDR3 is 16 residues long. Germline V CDR1 and CDR2: SGHTA, FQGTGA. The CDR3 spells CASSLWDRGGQETQYF. CDR3 DNA sequence: TGTGCCAGCAGCCTATGGGACAGGGGGGGTCAGGAGACCCAGTACTTC.

This clonotype was counted many times. This chain uses TRBV4-2 with TRBJ2-7; possibly TRBD1 for D (6 bases). Germline CDR1 reads LGHNA; CDR2 reads YNFKEQ. Deletions cut 0 bases from V and 0 bases from J, with 15 bases between. The CDR3 is 17 amino acids. CDR3 DNA: TGTGCCAGCAGCCAAGAAGGTTGGGGGCAGAGCTCCTACGAGCAGTACTTC. Protein: CASSQEGWGQSSYEQYF.

V is TRBV14 and J is TRBJ1-3; perhaps TRBD1 as D (6 bases). V was cut by 5 bases and J by 4 bases, with 12 bases left in between. CDR1 is SGHDN, CDR2 FVKESK, per germline. The CDR3 has 14 amino acids. The CDR3 region has the DNA TGTGCCAGCAGCTCCAGGGGTTCGGGAAACACCATATATTTT. This codes for CASSSRGSGNTIYF. The variable domain in full, completed from reference TRBV14 and TRBJ1-3, reads EAGVTQFPSHSVIEKGQTVTLRCDPISGHDNLYWYRRVMGKEIKFLLHFVKESKQDESGMPNNRFLAERTGGTYSTLKVQPAELEDSGVYFCASSSRGSGNTIYFGEGSWLTVV.

This chain uses TRBV9 with TRBJ2-3, with 9 positions matching TRBD1. CDR3 length: 16 amino acids. Unmatched junction bases numbered 11, after V lost 4 bases and J lost 5 bases. Germline loops: CDR1 SGDLS, CDR2 YYNGEE. In nucleotides, the CDR3 is TGTGCCAGCAGCCTCTCCCCGGGACAGGGAAAAGATACGCAGTATTTT. It codes for CASSLSPGQGKDTQYF. Supplemented by reference TRBV9 and TRBJ2-3, the full variable domain reads DSGVTQTPKHLITATGQRVTLRCSPRSGDLSVYWYQQSLDQGLQFLIQYYNGEERAKGNILERFSAQQFPDLHSELNLSSLELGDSALYFCASSLSPGQGKDTQYFGPGTRLTVL.